Included here is one T cell receptor beta chain sequence, with context. The antigen is undetermined. This record belongs to a study of cytomegalovirus exposure and HLA in healthy donors. The overall study: From about 179 million T cells, an earlier analysis saw 90 million to 130 million unique TCR beta sequences. Whole-study results and caveats: Immune exposure was documented only through CMV serostatus.

The donors comprised healthy bone marrow donors. PCR amplification relied on 60 Vbeta primers (plus 13 Jbeta primers). Some clones are missing from TCRdb's copy, which holds only in-frame ones; the method was immunoSEQ multiplex PCR. The repertoire holds 75,000 to 95,000 clones, with approximately 70% as singletons. V dropped 4 bases and J dropped 4 bases, with 14 bases sitting between them. Germline assignment: CDR1 LGHNA and CDR2 YNFKEQ. The CDR3 loop spans 14 amino acids. The chain has TRBV4-2 and TRBJ2-7, with D possibly matching TRBD2 (5 bases). Material for sequencing was PBMCs. This clonotype was sampled from a man aged 45 to 65 in good health and CMV-seronegative. As DNA, the CDR3 is TGTGCCAGCAGCCGAGGAGGTGATTCGTACGAGCAGTACTTC. Translation gives CASSRGGDSYEQYF.